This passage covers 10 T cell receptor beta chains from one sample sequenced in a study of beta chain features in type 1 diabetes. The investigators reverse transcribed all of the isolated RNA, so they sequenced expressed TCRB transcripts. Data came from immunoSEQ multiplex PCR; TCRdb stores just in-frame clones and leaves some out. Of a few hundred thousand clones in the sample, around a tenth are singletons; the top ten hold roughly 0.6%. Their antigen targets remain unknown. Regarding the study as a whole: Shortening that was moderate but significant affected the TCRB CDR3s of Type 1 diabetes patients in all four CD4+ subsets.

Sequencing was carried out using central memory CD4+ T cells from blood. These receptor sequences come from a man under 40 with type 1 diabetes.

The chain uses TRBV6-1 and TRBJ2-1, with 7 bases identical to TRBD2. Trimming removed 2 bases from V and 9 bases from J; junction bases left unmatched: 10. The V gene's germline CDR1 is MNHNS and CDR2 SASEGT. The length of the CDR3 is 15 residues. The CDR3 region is CASSEFAGVGSEQFF. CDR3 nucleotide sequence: TGTGCCAGCAGTGAATTTGCGGGAGTGGGGAGTGAGCAGTTCTTC.

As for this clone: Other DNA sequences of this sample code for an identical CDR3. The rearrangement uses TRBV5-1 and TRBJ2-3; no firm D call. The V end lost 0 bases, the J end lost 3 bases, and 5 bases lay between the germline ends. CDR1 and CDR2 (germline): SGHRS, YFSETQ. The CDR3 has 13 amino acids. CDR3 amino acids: CASSLVPTDTQYF. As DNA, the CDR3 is TGCGCCAGCAGCTTGGTTCCAACAGATACGCAGTATTTT.

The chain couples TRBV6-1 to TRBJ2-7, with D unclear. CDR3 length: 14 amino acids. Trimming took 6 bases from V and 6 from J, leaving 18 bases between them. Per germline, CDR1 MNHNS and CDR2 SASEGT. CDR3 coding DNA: TGTGCCAGCAGAACCACTGGAGTCCGCTCCGAGCAGTACTTC. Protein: CASRTTGVRSEQYF.

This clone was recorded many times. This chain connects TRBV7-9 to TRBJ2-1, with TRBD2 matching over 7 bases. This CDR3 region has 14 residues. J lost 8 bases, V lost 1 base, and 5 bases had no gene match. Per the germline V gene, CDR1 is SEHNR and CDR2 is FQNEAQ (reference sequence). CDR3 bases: TGTGCCAGCAGCTTAGGCCTAGCGGTGGATGAGCAGTTCTTC. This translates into CASSLGLAVDEQFF.

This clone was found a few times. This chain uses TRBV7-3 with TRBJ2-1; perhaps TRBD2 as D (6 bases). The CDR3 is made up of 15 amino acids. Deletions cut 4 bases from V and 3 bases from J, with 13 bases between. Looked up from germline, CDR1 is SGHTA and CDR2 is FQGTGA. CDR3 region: CASSSLGGVYNEQFF. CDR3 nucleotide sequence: TGTGCCAGCAGCTCCCTTGGCGGGGTCTACAATGAGCAGTTCTTC. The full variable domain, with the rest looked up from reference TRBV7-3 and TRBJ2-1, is GAGVSQTPSNKVTEKGKYVELRCDPISGHTALYWYRQSLGQGPEFLIYFQGTGAADDSGLPNDRFFAVRPEGSVSTLKIQRTERGDSAVYLCASSSLGGVYNEQFFGPGTRLTVL.

Here the CDR3 DNA reads TGCGCCAGCAGCTCGGGAGGGTACTACAATGAGCAGTTCTTC. This gives the protein CASSSGGYYNEQFF. V usage is TRBV5-1 and J usage is TRBJ2-1; 8 bases align to TRBD2. V dropped 3 bases and J dropped 3; count of bases not matched to a gene: 2. Per the germline V gene, CDR1 is SGHRS and CDR2 is YFSETQ. The CDR3 contains 14 residues.

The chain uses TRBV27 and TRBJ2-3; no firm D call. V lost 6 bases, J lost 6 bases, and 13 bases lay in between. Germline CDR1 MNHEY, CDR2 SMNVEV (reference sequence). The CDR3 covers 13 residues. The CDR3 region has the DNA TGTGCCAGCAGCCCCATGAGTTGGGATACGCAGTATTTT. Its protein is CASSPMSWDTQYF.

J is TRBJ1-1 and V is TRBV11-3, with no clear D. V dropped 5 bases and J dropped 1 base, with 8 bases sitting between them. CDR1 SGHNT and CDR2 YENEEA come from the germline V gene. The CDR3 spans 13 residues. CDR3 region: CASSNRRNTEAFF. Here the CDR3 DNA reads TGTGCCAGCAGCAACCGGCGGAACACTGAAGCTTTCTTT. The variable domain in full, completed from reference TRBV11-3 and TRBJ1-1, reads EAGVVQSPRYKIIEKKQPVAFWCNPISGHNTLYWYLQNLGQGPELLIRYENEEAVDDSQLPKDRFSAERLKGVDSTLKIQPAELGDSAVYLCASSNRRNTEAFFGQGTRLTVV.

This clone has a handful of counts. CDR3 protein: CASSSRGAGNTIYF. CDR3 nucleotides: TGTGCCAGCAGTTCCAGGGGGGCTGGAAACACCATATATTTT. The rearrangement joins TRBV28 to TRBJ1-3; 7 bases map to TRBD1. Trimming cost V 4 bases and J 2 bases; bases outside gene matches: 2. Per the germline V gene, CDR1 is MDHEN and CDR2 is SYDVKM. CDR3 length: 14 amino acids.

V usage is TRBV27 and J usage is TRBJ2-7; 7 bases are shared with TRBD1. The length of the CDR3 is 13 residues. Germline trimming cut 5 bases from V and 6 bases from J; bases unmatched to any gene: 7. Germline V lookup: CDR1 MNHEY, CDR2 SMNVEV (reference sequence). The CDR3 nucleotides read TGTGCCAGCAGTGGGACAGTAACGGGCGAGCAGTACTTC. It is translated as CASSGTVTGEQYF.